The rows below give T cell receptor beta chains drawn from one sample of a study of regulatory T cells in long-lasting Graves disease. TCRdb analysed the multiplex PCR reads with MiXCR anew, one entry per CDR3 protein. Of 360,000 or so distinct CDR3 sequences in the sample, 15% to 20% are singletons; the top ten hold around 20%. These same data were also listed under a study on T cells in Graves' hyperthyroidism and ophthalmopathy.

The sequencing used peripheral blood mononuclear cells (PBMCs), collected at new diagnosis, from a patient treated with antithyroid drugs. These receptors originate from a young woman with Graves disease. CDR3s include the opening cysteine and the closing phenylalanine or tryptophan. A D gene is named only where the DNA matches it firmly. Size tells how often a clone was seen (once, few, many) or the class of an expanded clone, and some rows leave it out.

clone_size,v_call,d_call,j_call,cdr3_nt,cdr3_aa
many,TRBV9,TRBD1,TRBJ1-1,TGTGCCAGCAGCATCCGACAGGGGGATAACCAAACTTCAAACACTGAAGCTTTCTTT,CASSIRQGDNQTSNTEAFF
many,TRBV6-2/TRBV6-3,TRBD1,TRBJ1-1,TGTGCCAGCAGTTACGGGGGCAGGGGGATCACTGAAGCTTTCTTT,CASSYGGRGITEAFF
few,TRBV7-9,.,TRBJ2-3,TGTGCCAGCAGCCATGACTCTCACGGCACAGATACGCAGTATTTT,CASSHDSHGTDTQYF
few,TRBV6-1,.,TRBJ1-3,TGTGCCAGCAGTGAGGAGGTGGGAAACACCATATATTTT,CASSEEVGNTIYF
many,TRBV24-1,TRBD2,TRBJ2-3,TGTGCCACCCGAACTAGCGGGGGGGCATCGTCGACGCAGTATTTT,CATRTSGGASSTQYF
many,TRBV11-2,.,TRBJ2-7,TGTGCCAGCAGCTTAATCGCCCGGGGCAAGATTTCCTACGAGCAGTACTTC,CASSLIARGKISYEQYF
many,TRBV3-1,.,TRBJ2-7,TGTGCCAGCAGCTTTAGCGGATACTCCTACGAGCAGTACTTC,CASSFSGYSYEQYF
.,TRBV6-1,.,TRBJ2-3,TGTGCCAGCAGTGAATATAAGCTGAGCTCAACAGATACGCAGTATTTT,CASSEYKLSSTDTQYF
many,TRBV27,.,TRBJ2-1,TGTGCCAGCAGTACAACCCCCCAGGGCAATGAGCAGTTCTTC,CASSTTPQGNEQFF
many,TRBV6-5,.,TRBJ2-3,TGTGCCAGCAGTTACGGGGGGACGAGCACAGATACGCAGTATTTT,CASSYGGTSTDTQYF
.,TRBV12-3/TRBV12-4,.,TRBJ2-2,TGTGCCAGCAGAGTCGACTACATTAAACCCACCGGGGAGCTGTTTTTT,CASRVDYIKPTGELFF
.,TRBV6-9,.,TRBJ1-1,TGTGCCAGCAGTTACAGCCCCAATAAGCCGGGGGACGCTCTCTTT,CASSYSPNKPGDALF
.,TRBV11-3,.,TRBJ1-5,TGTGCCAGCAGCTTTCGGCAGTCGGTCGGTAGCAATCAGCCCCAGCATTTT,CASSFRQSVGSNQPQHF
many,TRBV3-1,.,TRBJ1-1,TGTGCCAGCAGCCAAGATCCGGGCCTGAACACTGAAGCTTTCTTT,CASSQDPGLNTEAFF
few,TRBV6-1,.,TRBJ1-3,TGTGCCAGCAGTCAGGACTCTGGAAACACCATATATTTT,CASSQDSGNTIYF
many,TRBV4-1,.,TRBJ1-1,TGCGCCAGCAGCCAATATCCCCTGAACACTGAAGCTTTCTTT,CASSQYPLNTEAFF
few,TRBV7-9,.,TRBJ1-2,TGTGCCAGCAGCTTAGGTGCGGCCAGCTATGGCTACACCTTC,CASSLGAASYGYTF
many,TRBV7-2,.,TRBJ2-7,TGTGCCAGCAGCTTAGGCGGGGCCCCCTACGAGCAGTACTTC,CASSLGGAPYEQYF
many,TRBV12-3/TRBV12-4,.,TRBJ1-5,TGTGCCAGCAGTTTAGAGGCAGGGAGGAGTCGCCAGCCCCAGCATTTT,CASSLEAGRSRQPQHF
few,TRBV7-3,TRBD2,TRBJ2-6,TGTGCCAGCAGCGCGGGGGAGTCTGGGGCCAACGTCCTGACTTTC,CASSAGESGANVLTF
many,TRBV6-9,.,TRBJ2-5,TGTGCCAGCAGTTACCTGGGTCGAGGGGGAGAGACCCAGTACTTC,CASSYLGRGGETQYF
few,TRBV7-9,TRBD1,TRBJ1-2,TGTGCCAGCAGCCCTCCCCCGGGACAGGGATACTATGGCTACACCTTC,CASSPPPGQGYYGYTF
many,TRBV5-4,.,TRBJ2-2,TGTGCCAGCAGCTTGGCAGGGGTCACCGGGGAGCTGTTTTTT,CASSLAGVTGELFF
.,TRBV5-1,.,TRBJ2-3,TGCGCCAGCAGCCGGGCCCTGGGCCCAGATACGCAGTATTTT,CASSRALGPDTQYF
many,TRBV10-3,.,TRBJ2-1,TGTGCCATCAGGGGGCCGGGGGATGAGCAGTTCTTC,CAIRGPGDEQFF
many,TRBV7-9,.,TRBJ2-7,TGTGCCAGCAGCTCCTCTTCGTCGGACGAGCAGTACTTC,CASSSSSSDEQYF
.,TRBV12-3/TRBV12-4,.,TRBJ1-2,TGTGCCAGCAGTTTGAACAGCTTAGGCTACACCTTC,CASSLNSLGYTF
many,TRBV24-1,TRBD1,TRBJ2-5,TGTGCCACCAGTGATCTCCCTGGGACAGGGGGCGAAGAGACCCAGTACTTC,CATSDLPGTGGEETQYF
many,TRBV7-9,TRBD2,TRBJ2-3,TGTGCCAGCAGCTTCATAGCGGGAAGCACAGATACGCAGTATTTT,CASSFIAGSTDTQYF
.,TRBV7-2,TRBD1,TRBJ2-7,TGTGCCAGCAGCGGACAGGGGGCCTCCTACGAGCAGTACTTC,CASSGQGASYEQYF
many,TRBV5-1,.,TRBJ2-7,TGTGCCAGCAGCTTTCGTTCCCGCTCCTACGAGCAGTACTTC,CASSFRSRSYEQYF
many,TRBV11-2,.,TRBJ2-7,TGTGCCACCCGACATACGACCTACGAGCAGTACTTC,CATRHTTYEQYF
.,TRBV18,.,TRBJ2-6,TGTGCCAGCTCACCGCCAGTCGGGAGCTCTGGGGCCAACGTCCTGACTTTC,CASSPPVGSSGANVLTF
many,TRBV28,.,TRBJ2-2,TGTGCCAGCAGTGACTACCTCTGGAACACCGGGGAGCTGTTTTTT,CASSDYLWNTGELFF
.,TRBV24-1,TRBD1,TRBJ2-3,TGTGCCACCAGTGATCTCCGGGACAGGGAGGTGAAGAGCACAGATACGCAGTATTTT,CATSDLRDREVKSTDTQYF
few,TRBV13,.,TRBJ1-2,TGTGCCAGCAGCCTGGGGAGGGGGAATTTGAACTATGGCTACACCTTC,CASSLGRGNLNYGYTF
.,TRBV3-1,TRBD2,TRBJ2-5,TGTGCCAGCAGCCACGCTTCGGGGGCGGGGGGGCAAGAGACCCAGTACTTC,CASSHASGAGGQETQYF
.,TRBV7-9,.,TRBJ1-2,TGTGCCAGCAGCTTTTCCCTATGGTGGGGGGACTATGGCTACACCTTC,CASSFSLWWGDYGYTF
few,TRBV2,.,TRBJ1-2,TGTGCCAGCAGCGAGGAAAGGGGCTATGGCTACACCTTC,CASSEERGYGYTF
many,TRBV3-1,.,TRBJ1-1,TGTGCCAGCAGCCAAGCAGGTGGAACCACTGAAGCTTTCTTT,CASSQAGGTTEAFF
many,TRBV12-3/TRBV12-4,.,TRBJ1-1,TGTGCCAGCAGTGATGGGATGAACACTGAAGCTTTCTTT,CASSDGMNTEAFF
many,TRBV29-1,.,TRBJ1-1,TGCAGCGTAGACGACAGGCAGAACACTGAAGCTTTCTTT,CSVDDRQNTEAFF
.,TRBV9,.,TRBJ1-2,TGTGCCAGCAGCGTAGACGGGTACTATGGCTACACCTTC,CASSVDGYYGYTF
many,TRBV2,.,TRBJ2-7,TGTGCCAGCAGTGAAGGCCCGGGTGCCGCCTACGAGCAGTACTTC,CASSEGPGAAYEQYF
many,TRBV12-3/TRBV12-4,TRBD2,TRBJ2-7,TGTGCCAGCAGTTTTTACGGGGGGAATTCCTACGAGCAGTACTTC,CASSFYGGNSYEQYF
many,TRBV11-2,.,TRBJ2-7,TGTGCCAGCAGTCCTGCGGGACAAACCTACGAGCAGTACTTC,CASSPAGQTYEQYF